The present entry profiles one T cell receptor (beta chain) with its context. The ends were cut back, 3 bases at V and 6 bases at J, with 21 bases in the middle. CDR1 is LNHNV, CDR2 YYDKDF, per germline (reference sequence). The CDR3 length is 16 residues. The sample originates from a study of blood T cell repertoires in COVID-19. Looking at the study overall: T cells, B-cell-depleted T cells, or PBMCs supplied cDNA or gDNA.

Original methodology: Using reference gene primer amplification, nucleated cell counts were estimated. The table came from immunoSEQ multiplex PCR; TCRdb's copy has only in-frame clones and leaves some out. V and J calls and clone size are copied from that table; D and trimming were computed from the DNA. Among 250,000 to 350,000 clones listed, about 89% were seen once. This TCR was recovered from a man between 18 and 35 years old who had recovered from COVID-19. The chain links TRBV15 to TRBJ2-7; a possible D gene is TRBD1 (6 bases). The sequenced sample was peripheral blood. Here the CDR3 DNA reads TGTGCCACCAGCAGCGGGACATCAAACAATCCCACCGAGCAGTACTTC. This encodes CATSSGTSNNPTEQYF.